Listed below are T cell receptor beta chains from one sample, sequenced in a study of cytomegalovirus exposure and HLA in healthy donors. The method was immunoSEQ multiplex PCR; TCRdb's version includes in-frame clones alone and lacks a portion of them. The profile covers about 170,000 clones, with 89% appearing a single time and 10% taken by the ten largest. The sample comprised PBMCs. These receptors originate from a young woman in good health and CMV-seropositive. CDR3s include the opening cysteine and the closing phenylalanine or tryptophan. D genes are given only for firm matches.

J gene	D gene	V gene	CDR3 protein
TRBJ2-7	-	TRBV2	CASSGRQGGYEQYF
TRBJ1-2	TRBD1	TRBV6-6	CASSYDRDPYGYTF
TRBJ1-4	-	TRBV9	CASSVAPQGSGEKLFF
TRBJ2-3	-	TRBV5-6	CASSLGPRVYTDTQYF
TRBJ2-7	TRBD2	TRBV2	CASTPRSREGGEQYF
TRBJ1-5	-	TRBV12-1	CASSFGPGGAYQPQHF
TRBJ2-7	TRBD1	TRBV10-3	CAISTTGQGVYEQYF
TRBJ2-1	-	TRBV7-8	CASSVGTLNEQFF
TRBJ2-1	TRBD2	TRBV6-5	CASSSQREKYNEQFF
TRBJ1-1	-	TRBV11-2	CASSFTTGLNTEAFF
TRBJ2-1	TRBD2	TRBV29-1	CSVEGTSGNSYNEQFF
TRBJ2-5	-	TRBV6-1	CASSALGLGTQYF
TRBJ2-3	-	TRBV5-6	CASRSGLPNTDTQYF
TRBJ1-4	-	TRBV19	CASSERSNEKLFF
TRBJ2-1	-	TRBV5-8	CASSRSGTGWSDNEQFF
TRBJ2-7	TRBD1	TRBV28	CASAGTGPREQYF
TRBJ1-2	-	TRBV28	CASSQPRGFNYGYTF
TRBJ2-7	-	TRBV20-1	CSAARLYEQYF
TRBJ1-2	TRBD1	TRBV28	CASSFPDRAQRYGYTF
TRBJ2-7	TRBD1	TRBV11-3	CASSFTGTGAREQYF
TRBJ2-7	TRBD1	TRBV12-5	CAVGPGQGAYEQYF
TRBJ2-1	-	TRBV9	CASTAAGNSYNEQFF
TRBJ2-7	-	TRBV28	CASSTLAVSYEQYF
TRBJ1-2	TRBD1	TRBV7-9	CASSLRDRGLTTNGYTF
TRBJ2-5	-	TRBV9	CASSLRGQETQYF
TRBJ2-3	-	TRBV19	CASSMEALQYTDTQYF
TRBJ1-5	-	TRBV7-9	CASSSDFDNQPQHF